Listed here is a single T cell receptor beta chain. The antigen is unknown. Negative isolation yielded CD4+ and CD8+ T cells, and FACS enriched TEMRA cells. The data belong to a study of CD8 T cells in Susac syndrome. Study-wide background: Susac syndrome patients were untreated, on corticosteroids with some adding intravenous immunoglobulin, or on intravenous immunoglobulin only. Notes on the study in general: Susac syndrome CD4+ T cell repertoires showed no clonal expansion.

Losses at the gene ends were 11 bases for V and 6 bases for J; bases not matched to a gene: 11. CDR1 and CDR2 from the germline V gene are MDHEN and SYDVKM. This CDR3 has 14 amino acids. RNA amounts of about 0.5 to 1 ug underwent reverse transcription with random hexamers. The immunoSEQ assay covered 54 Vbeta and 13 Jbeta segments for CDR3. TCRdb used MiXCR to reprocess the immunoSEQ multiplex PCR reads, holding one entry per CDR3 protein. The sample consists of roughly 140,000 distinct CDR3 sequences, 95% of them appearing once. The sample was CD4+ T cells from PBMCs. This TCR was recovered from a human donor with Susac syndrome. The chain is built from TRBV28 and TRBJ1-5; 9 bases agree with TRBD1. The CDR3 loop reads CAGRAGQGGQPQHF. The CDR3 nucleotides read TGTGCCGGGAGGGCGGGACAGGGCGGTCAGCCCCAGCATTTT.